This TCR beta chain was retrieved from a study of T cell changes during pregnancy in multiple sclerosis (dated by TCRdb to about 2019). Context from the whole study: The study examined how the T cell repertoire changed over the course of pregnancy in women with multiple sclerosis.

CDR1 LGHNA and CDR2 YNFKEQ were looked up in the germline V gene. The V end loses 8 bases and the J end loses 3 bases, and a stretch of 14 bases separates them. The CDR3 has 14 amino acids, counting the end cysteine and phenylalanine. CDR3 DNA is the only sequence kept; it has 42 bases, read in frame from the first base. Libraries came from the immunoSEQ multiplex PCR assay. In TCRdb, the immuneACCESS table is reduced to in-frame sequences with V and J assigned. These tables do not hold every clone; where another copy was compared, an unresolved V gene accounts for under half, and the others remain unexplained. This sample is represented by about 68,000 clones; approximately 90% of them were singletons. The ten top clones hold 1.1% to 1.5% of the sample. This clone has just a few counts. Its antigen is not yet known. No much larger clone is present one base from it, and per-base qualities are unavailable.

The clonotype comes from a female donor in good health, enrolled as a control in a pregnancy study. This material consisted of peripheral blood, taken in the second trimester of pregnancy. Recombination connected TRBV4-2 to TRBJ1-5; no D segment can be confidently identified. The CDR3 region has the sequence CASALNRYNQPQHF. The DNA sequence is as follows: TGTGCCAGCGCCCTCAACAGATACAATCAGCCCCAGCATTTT.